Presented here are 6 T cell receptor beta chains from one specimen sequenced in a study of patients and donors after allogeneic stem cell transplantation. TCRdb analysed the RT-PCR reads with MiXCR anew, one entry per CDR3 protein. In the table there are about a million distinct CDR3 sequences, over 15% of which are singletons. The sequencing input was blood, either unsorted or a sorted T cell fraction (not recorded which). These TCRs come from a human donor who was either an allogeneic HSCT recipient or a stem cell or donor lymphocyte infusion donor (not recorded which). It is not recorded whose cells these are; they may come from a transplant donor.

The chain has TRBV4-2 and TRBJ2-3; 7 nucleotides match TRBD2. Germline trimming cut 0 bases from V and 0 bases from J; bases unmatched to any gene: 3. The germline gives CDR1 LGHNA, CDR2 YNFKEQ. This CDR3 is 16 amino acids long. CDR3 protein: CASSQDVGGSTDTQYF. The CDR3 nucleotides are TGTGCCAGCAGCCAAGATGTCGGGGGGAGCACAGATACGCAGTATTTT.

V is TRBV12-1 and J is TRBJ2-7; the DNA was not used to check the table's D call, TRBD2. TRBV12-1 is a known pseudogene. The CDR3 length is 19 residues. This CDR3 reads CASSPDYPLAGRSSYEQYF. Written as DNA, the CDR3 is TGTGCCAGCAGCCCCGACTATCCGCTAGCGGGCCGGAGCTCCTACGAGCAGTACTTC.

The chain joins TRBV15 to TRBJ2-6; 10 bases are shared with TRBD1. The V segment lost 1 base and the J segment 2 bases; nucleotides outside the gene matches: 5. CDR1 and CDR2 from the germline V gene are LNHNV and YYDKDF (reference sequence). The CDR3 is made up of 18 amino acids. In DNA, the CDR3 is TGTGCCACCAGCAGAGTCCCGGGACAGGGGACTGGGGCCAACGTCCTGACTTTC. Translation gives CATSRVPGQGTGANVLTF.

The CDR3 DNA reads as TGTGCCAGCTCCTCAGGAGGGGGACCGGGGGATCACGAGCAGTACTTC. This encodes CASSSGGGPGDHEQYF. The chain carries TRBV7-9 and TRBJ2-7; D is tentatively TRBD1 or TRBD2 (6 bases each). There are 16 residues in the CDR3. Germline loops: CDR1 SEHNR, CDR2 FQNEAQ (reference sequence). Between the trimmed V and J ends, which lost 8 bases and 5 bases, there was a span of 25 bases.

This chain joins TRBV27 and TRBJ1-2; 8 positions agree with TRBD1. In germline, CDR1 is MNHEY, CDR2 SMNVEV (reference sequence). J was trimmed by 8 bases and V by 6 bases; bases with no gene match: 11. This CDR3 has 14 amino acids. The CDR3 DNA follows: TGTGCCAGCAGCCTCGGACAGGGAATCGGAGGCTACACCTTC. It is translated as CASSLGQGIGGYTF.

The J gene is TRBJ1-4, the V gene TRBV27; TRBD1 aligns across 11 bases. V lost 6 bases, J lost 4 bases, and 10 bases stayed unmatched. Germline loops: CDR1 MNHEY, CDR2 SMNVEV (reference sequence). There are 17 residues in the CDR3. The CDR3 DNA is TGTGCCAGCAGCACGTCCCGGGACAGGGGGATTAATGAAAAACTGTTTTTT. This sequence encodes CASSTSRDRGINEKLFF.